This T cell receptor (beta chain) derives from a study of Graves' ophthalmopathy and Graves' hyperthyroidism (dated by TCRdb to the late 2010s). Describing the broader study: A patient counted as having stable hyperthyroidism if there was no progression to ophthalmopathy within 18 months of follow-up. TCR beta repertoire signatures were used to distinguish Graves' ophthalmopathy from Graves' hyperthyroidism and to predict progression to ophthalmopathy. In total, around 130 blood samples were TCR-sequenced: fewer than 50 ophthalmopathy, roughly 80 hyperthyroidism and 17 hyperthyroidism-to-ophthalmopathy patients. To explore V-J signatures distinguishing ophthalmopathy from hyperthyroidism, a discovery set of about 99 patients (roughly 44 ophthalmopathy, over 55 stable hyperthyroidism) was enrolled. An independent validation cohort was composed of approximately 19 hyperthyroidism patients and 17 patients who later progressed from hyperthyroidism to ophthalmopathy. T-cell repertoires of thyroid tissue and blood were compared in over 5 hyperthyroidism patients. Following sample collection, hyperthyroidism patients were given methimazole at a starting dose of 30 mg daily, and ophthalmopathy patients were given high-dose intravenous methylprednisolone. Overall results and qualifications from the work: In validation, the model predicted ophthalmopathy progression with about 70% sensitivity and less than 80% specificity; about a dozen predicted patients were CT-confirmed with GO in a median of approximately 6.2 months. Sample size was not predetermined statistically, and investigators were not blinded to group allocation. Most of the expanded thyroid clonotypes with a frequency above 0.001 were also detected in blood, and it was suggested that the thyroid immune response may be reflected by blood repertoires. In cross-validation, the 13-signature model distinguished ophthalmopathy from stable hyperthyroidism with just over 85% sensitivity and approximately 81% specificity, and in the test set the corresponding values were about 80% and 75%.

This clonotype has a count of ten or more. Its antigen is still unknown. Per-nucleotide qualities are absent, and no much larger clonotype sits a single base away. CDR1 and CDR2 are read off the germline V gene (reference sequence) as MNHNY and SVGAGI. The CDR3 holds 15 amino acids from the cysteine to the phenylalanine. Only the CDR3 part of the read is kept: 45 bases, read in frame from the first base. At the junction V is shortened by 5 bases and J by 0 bases; bases outside the gene matches: 4. For repertoire sequencing, TCR beta CDR3 regions were amplified from RNA transcripts. The first round of RT-PCR was done with HTBI primers and the Qiagen OneStep RT-PCR kit, and was followed by a second round of multiplex PCR, then size selection and purification. The libraries underwent paired-end sequencing with 100 bp reads on an Illumina HiSeq2000. In the source study's methods: Reads were processed with SOAPnuke, discarding reads with adapters, uncalled bases, mean Phred below 15, or no exact constant-primer or identifier match. High-quality paired reads were merged with COPE v1.2.5. Each unique nucleotide sequence was treated as a clonotype, and MiTCR v1.1 was used to align the clonotypes to the IMGT TRB V, D and J references. The analysis was limited to V-J combinations with a frequency above 0.0001, which together covered more than 98% of repertoires. For each V-J combination, a TCR clonal expansion and chaos score was defined as the ratio of F50 clonal expansion to chaos observed in the TCRdist matrix. Welch's t-statistics and random forest were used to narrow the features down to 13 V-J combinations, which were then fed into a naive Bayes classifier. The Morisita-Horn index was used to measure how similar the thyroid and blood repertoires were. TCRdb trimmed public reads at Q25 via fastp, called clones via MiXCR and kept in-frame beta chains. When rows share a CDR3 protein, they turn into one entry using the most common DNA and genes. The V and J calls were determined by TCRdb, not by the authors. The sample table contains 500,000 to 700,000 distinct CDR3 sequences; only one count was recorded for less than 45% of them. Clones ranked in the top ten supply about 4.2% of the sample.

Hyperthyroidism patients were newly diagnosed, with disease duration under 2 months, and aged 18 to 65 years. Anyone with other autoimmune diseases, uncontrolled infections, pregnancy or lactation was excluded from the study. Clinical symptoms, serum thyroxine, TRAb, thyroid ultrasound and orbital computed tomography were used for diagnosis. Total RNA was extracted with Trizol reagent and quality-checked on an Agilent 2100 Bioanalyzer. The receptor was derived from an adult man with Graves' hyperthyroidism. Sequencing input: peripheral blood or thyroid tissue (not recorded which). In this chain, TRBV6-6 is recombined with TRBJ1-5, with TRBD1 matching 7 junction bases. The CDR3 here reads CASSTGAYSNQPQHF. The DNA is as follows: TGTGCCAGCAGTACAGGGGCCTATAGCAATCAGCCCCAGCATTTT.